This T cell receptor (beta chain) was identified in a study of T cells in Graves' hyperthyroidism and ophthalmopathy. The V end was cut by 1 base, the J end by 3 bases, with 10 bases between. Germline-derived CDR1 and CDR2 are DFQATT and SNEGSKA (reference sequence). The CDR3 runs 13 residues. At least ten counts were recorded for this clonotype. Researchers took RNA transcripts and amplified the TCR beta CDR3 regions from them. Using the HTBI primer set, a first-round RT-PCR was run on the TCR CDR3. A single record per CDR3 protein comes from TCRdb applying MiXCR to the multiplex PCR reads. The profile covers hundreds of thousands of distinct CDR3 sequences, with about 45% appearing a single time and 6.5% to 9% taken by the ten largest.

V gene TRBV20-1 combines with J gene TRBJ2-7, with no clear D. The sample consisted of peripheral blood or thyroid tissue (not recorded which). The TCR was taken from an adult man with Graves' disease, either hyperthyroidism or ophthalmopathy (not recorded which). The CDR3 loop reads CSARARTSYEQYF. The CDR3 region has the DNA TGCAGTGCTAGAGCGAGGACCAGCTACGAGCAGTACTTC.